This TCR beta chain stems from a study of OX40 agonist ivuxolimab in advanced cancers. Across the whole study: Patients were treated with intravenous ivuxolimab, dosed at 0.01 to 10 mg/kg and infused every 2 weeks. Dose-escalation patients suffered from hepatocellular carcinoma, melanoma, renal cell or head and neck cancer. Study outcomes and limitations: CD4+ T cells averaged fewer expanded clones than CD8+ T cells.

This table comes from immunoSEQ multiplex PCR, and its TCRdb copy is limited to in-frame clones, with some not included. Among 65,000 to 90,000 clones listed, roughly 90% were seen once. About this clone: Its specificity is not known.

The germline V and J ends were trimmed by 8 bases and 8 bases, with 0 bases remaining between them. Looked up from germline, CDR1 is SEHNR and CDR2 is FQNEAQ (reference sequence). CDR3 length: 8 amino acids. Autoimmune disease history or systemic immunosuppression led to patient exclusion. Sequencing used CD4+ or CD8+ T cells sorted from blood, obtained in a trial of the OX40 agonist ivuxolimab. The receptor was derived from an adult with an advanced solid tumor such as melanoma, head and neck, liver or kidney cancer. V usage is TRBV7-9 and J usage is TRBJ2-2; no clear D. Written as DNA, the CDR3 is TGTGCCAGCGGGGAGCTGTTTTTT. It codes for CASGELFF.